The T cell receptor beta chain under discussion was sequenced for a study of shared clonotypes between healthy human individuals. Generated by immunoSEQ multiplex PCR, the TCRdb table keeps only in-frame clones and is missing some. The table includes some 1.1 million clones, 60% to 85% detected once. The sample taken for sequencing was memory CD4+ T cells from PBMCs. Subset: CD45RA-negative fraction. This receptor was identified in a man between 18 and 35 years old in good health. Some clones in this sample may be carry-over from other donors' samples.

This chain's CDR3 is CASSLSTGGDTEAFF. The CDR3, as DNA: TGTGCCAGCAGTTTATCGACAGGGGGCGACACTGAAGCTTTCTTT. This rearrangement joins TRBV27 to TRBJ1-1, with TRBD1 matching over 10 bases. Germline values: CDR1 MNHEY, CDR2 SMNVEV (reference sequence). Losses at the gene ends were 0 bases for V and 3 bases for J; bases not matched to a gene: 1. This CDR3 has 15 residues.